Reported below is one T cell receptor beta chain. The target antigen is unknown. TCRdb re-called the RT-PCR reads through MiXCR, storing one row per CDR3 protein. Of some 800,000 distinct CDR3 sequences in the sample, around 21% were seen once. The entry originates in a study of response to subunit inactivated influenza vaccine. Whole-study results and caveats: Authors suggested seasonal influenza vaccinations each recruit few new T cells.

The V gene lost 10 bases and the J gene lost 1 base, with 16 bases spanning the gap. The CDR3 is made up of 14 amino acids. Germline CDR1 and CDR2: MNHNS and SASEGT. The sequence was obtained from a man between 50 and 59 years old who received an inactivated influenza vaccine. The chain carries TRBV6-1 and TRBJ1-2; D remains ambiguous. The sample in question was PBMCs from blood, obtained more than 4 days after vaccination. In DNA form, the CDR3 reads TGTGCCATACAGACCGTTCGAAATAACTATGGCTACACCTTC. It translates to CAIQTVRNNYGYTF.